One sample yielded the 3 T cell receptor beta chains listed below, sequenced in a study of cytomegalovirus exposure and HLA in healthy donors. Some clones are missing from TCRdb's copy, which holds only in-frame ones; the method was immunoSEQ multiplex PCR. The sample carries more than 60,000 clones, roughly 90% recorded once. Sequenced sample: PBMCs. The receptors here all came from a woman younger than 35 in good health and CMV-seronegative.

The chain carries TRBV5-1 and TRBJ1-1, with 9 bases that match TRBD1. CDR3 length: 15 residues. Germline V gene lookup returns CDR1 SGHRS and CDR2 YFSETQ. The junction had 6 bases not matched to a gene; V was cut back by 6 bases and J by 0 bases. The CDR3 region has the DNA TGCGCCAGCAAAGCTCGGGACAGGGTGAACACTGAAGCTTTCTTT. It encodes CASKARDRVNTEAFF.

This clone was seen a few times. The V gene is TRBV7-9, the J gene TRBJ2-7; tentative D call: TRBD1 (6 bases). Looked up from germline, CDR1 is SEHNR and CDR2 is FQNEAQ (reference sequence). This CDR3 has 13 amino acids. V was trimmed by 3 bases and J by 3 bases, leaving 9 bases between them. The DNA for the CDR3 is TGTGCCAGCAGCTTGGGGACATTCTACGAGCAGTACTTC. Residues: CASSLGTFYEQYF.

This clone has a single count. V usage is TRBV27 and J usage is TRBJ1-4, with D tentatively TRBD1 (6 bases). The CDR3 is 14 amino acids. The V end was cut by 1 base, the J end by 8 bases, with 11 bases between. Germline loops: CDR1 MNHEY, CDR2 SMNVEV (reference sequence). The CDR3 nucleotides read TGTGCCAGCAGTTTATTCGTCAGGGGCGAAAAACTGTTTTTT. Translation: CASSLFVRGEKLFF.